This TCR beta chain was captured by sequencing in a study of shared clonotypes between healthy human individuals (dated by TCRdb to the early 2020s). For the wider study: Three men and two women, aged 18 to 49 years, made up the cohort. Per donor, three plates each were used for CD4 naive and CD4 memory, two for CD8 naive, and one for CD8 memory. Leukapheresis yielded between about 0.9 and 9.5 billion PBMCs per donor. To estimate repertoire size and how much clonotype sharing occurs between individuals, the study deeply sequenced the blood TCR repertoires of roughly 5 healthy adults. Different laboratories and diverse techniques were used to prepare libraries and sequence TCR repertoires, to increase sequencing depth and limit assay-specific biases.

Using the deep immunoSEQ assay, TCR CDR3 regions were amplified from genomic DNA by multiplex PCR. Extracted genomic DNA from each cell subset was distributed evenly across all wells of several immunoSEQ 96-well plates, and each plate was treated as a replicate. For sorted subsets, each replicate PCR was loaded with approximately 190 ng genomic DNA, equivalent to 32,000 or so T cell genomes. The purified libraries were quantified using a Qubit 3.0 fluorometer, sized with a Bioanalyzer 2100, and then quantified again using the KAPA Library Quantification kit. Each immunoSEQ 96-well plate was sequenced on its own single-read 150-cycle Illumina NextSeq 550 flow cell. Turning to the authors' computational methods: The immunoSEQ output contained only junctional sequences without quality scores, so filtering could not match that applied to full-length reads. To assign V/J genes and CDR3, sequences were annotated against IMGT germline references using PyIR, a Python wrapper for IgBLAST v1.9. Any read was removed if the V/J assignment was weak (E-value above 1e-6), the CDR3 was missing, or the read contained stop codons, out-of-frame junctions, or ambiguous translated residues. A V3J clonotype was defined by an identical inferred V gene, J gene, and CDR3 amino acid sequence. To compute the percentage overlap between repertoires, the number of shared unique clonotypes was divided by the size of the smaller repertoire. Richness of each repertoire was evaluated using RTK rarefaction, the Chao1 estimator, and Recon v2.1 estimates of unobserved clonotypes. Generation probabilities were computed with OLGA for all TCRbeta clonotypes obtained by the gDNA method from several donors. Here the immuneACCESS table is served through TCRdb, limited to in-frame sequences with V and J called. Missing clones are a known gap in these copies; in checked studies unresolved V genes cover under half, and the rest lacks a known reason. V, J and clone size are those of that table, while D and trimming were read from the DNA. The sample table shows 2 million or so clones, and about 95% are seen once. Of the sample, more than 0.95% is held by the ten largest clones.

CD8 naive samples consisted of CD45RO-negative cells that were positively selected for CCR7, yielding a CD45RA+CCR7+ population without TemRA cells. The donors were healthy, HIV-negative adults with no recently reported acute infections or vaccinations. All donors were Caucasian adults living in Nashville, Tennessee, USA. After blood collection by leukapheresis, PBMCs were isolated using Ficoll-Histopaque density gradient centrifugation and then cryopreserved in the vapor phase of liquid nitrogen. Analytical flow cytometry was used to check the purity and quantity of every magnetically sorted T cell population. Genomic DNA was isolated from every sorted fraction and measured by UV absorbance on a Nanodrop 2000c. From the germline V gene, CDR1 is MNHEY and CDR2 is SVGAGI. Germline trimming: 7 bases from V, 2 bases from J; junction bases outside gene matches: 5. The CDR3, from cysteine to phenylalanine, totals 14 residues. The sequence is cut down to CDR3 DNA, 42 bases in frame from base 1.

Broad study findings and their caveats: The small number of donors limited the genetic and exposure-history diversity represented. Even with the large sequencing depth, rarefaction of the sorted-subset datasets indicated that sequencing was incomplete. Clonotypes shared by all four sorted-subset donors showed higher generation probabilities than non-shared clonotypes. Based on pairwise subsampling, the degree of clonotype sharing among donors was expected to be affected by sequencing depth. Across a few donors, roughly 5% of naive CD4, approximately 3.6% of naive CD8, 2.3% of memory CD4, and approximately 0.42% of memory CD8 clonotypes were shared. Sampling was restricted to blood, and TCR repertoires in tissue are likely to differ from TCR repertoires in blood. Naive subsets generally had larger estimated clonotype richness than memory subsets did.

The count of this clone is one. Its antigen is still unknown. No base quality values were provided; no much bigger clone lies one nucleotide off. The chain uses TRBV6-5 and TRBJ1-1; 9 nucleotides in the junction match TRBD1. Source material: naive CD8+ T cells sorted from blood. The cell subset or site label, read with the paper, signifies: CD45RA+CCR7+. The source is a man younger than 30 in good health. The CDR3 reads CASKRDRVNTEAFF. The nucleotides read TGTGCCAGCAAGCGGGACAGGGTTAACACTGAAGCTTTCTTT.